The clone carrying this T cell receptor (beta chain) was seen just once. Antigen: not known. This sample was taken from a study of shared clonotypes between healthy human individuals. About the research overall: Donors consisted of two women and three men between 18 and 49.

The assay was immunoSEQ multiplex PCR, and TCRdb's table has in-frame clones only and misses some. The sample has around 2.5 million clones, over 85% seen once; the top ten hold approximately 0.36%. This CDR3 is 13 amino acids long. Trimming shortened V by 4 bases and J by 5 bases, and 13 bases separated the two germline ends. Germline-derived CDR1 and CDR2 are SGHNT and YYREEE (reference sequence). General observations from the study: Few donors restricted represented genetic and exposure-history diversity.

This sequence originates from a young man in good health. Some clones in this sample may be carry-over from other donors' samples. V usage is TRBV5-4 and J usage is TRBJ2-7; D is possibly TRBD1 (6 bases). Sequencing was performed on naive CD4+ T cells from PBMCs. Stated subset: CD45RA+ positively selected. The CDR3 DNA reads as TGTGCCAGCAGCCTAGGACAGAGAGACGAGCAGTACTTC. Its translation is CASSLGQRDEQYF. The full variable domain, in which reference TRBV5-4 and TRBJ2-7 provide the parts outside the CDR3, is ETGVTQSPTHLIKTRGQQVTLRCSSQSGHNTVSWYQQALGQGPQFIFQYYREEENGRGNFPPRFSGLQFPNYSSELNVNALELDDSALYLCASSLGQRDEQYFGPGTRLTVT.